The 6 T cell receptor beta chains given below trace back to one sample, sequenced in a study of identical twins (dated by TCRdb to about 2016). Library preparation employed 5' RACE. The instrument given in TCRdb is Illumina HiSeq 2000. The public reads were reprocessed in TCRdb via fastp at Q25 and MiXCR, keeping in-frame beta chains. For every CDR3 protein sequence, its rows merge into one entry that carries the most common genes and DNA. Present in this sample are some 600,000 distinct CDR3 sequences, 7.1% of which were seen just once. Of the sample, 1.5% to 2% falls within the top ten clones. The same specimen was also included in a second study, on yellow fever vaccine responses in identical twins.

What was sequenced was PBMCs. The source is a woman aged 18-35 years in good health.

A few counts support this clonotype. The rearrangement uses TRBV29-1 and TRBJ2-2; D is perhaps TRBD1 or TRBD2 (5 bases each). V lost 4 bases, J lost 2 bases, and 14 bases lay in between. This CDR3 has 15 amino acids. Germline lookup yields CDR1 SQVTM and CDR2 ANQGSEA. CDR3 in amino acids: CSVGFGTANTGELFF. Here the CDR3 DNA reads TGCAGCGTTGGATTTGGGACGGCTAACACCGGGGAGCTGTTTTTT.

The rearrangement links TRBV29-1 to TRBJ2-7, with TRBD2 as a possible D gene (5 bases). Germline CDR1 is SQVTM and CDR2 is ANQGSEA. The CDR3 consists of 13 residues. Trimming pared 1 base from V and 2 bases from J, leaving 9 bases between. The CDR3 region is CSVEVGSPYEQYF. CDR3 DNA: TGCAGCGTTGAAGTTGGGAGCCCCTACGAGCAGTACTTC.

This clonotype has at least ten counts. This rearrangement joins TRBV5-1 to TRBJ2-5; 11 bases map to TRBD1. Trimming removed 4 bases from V and 1 base from J; junction bases left unmatched: 6. Germline assignment: CDR1 SGHRS and CDR2 YFSETQ. The CDR3 length is 16 residues. The CDR3: CASSGGTGGFQETQYF. CDR3 nucleotides: TGCGCCAGCAGCGGCGGGACAGGGGGATTCCAAGAGACCCAGTACTTC.

The chain uses TRBV2 and TRBJ2-1; 10 nucleotides align to TRBD2. The CDR3 sequence is 15 residues long. Germline loops: CDR1 SNHLY, CDR2 FYNNEI. V was pared by 1 base and J by 6 bases, with 3 bases of the junction left unmatched. CDR3 protein: CASSEGGLASNEQFF. DNA for the CDR3: TGTGCCAGCAGTGAAGGGGGACTAGCGTCCAATGAGCAGTTCTTC.

A few counts support this clonotype. The rearrangement joins TRBV7-9 to TRBJ2-7; no clear D gene. Trimming stripped 3 bases from V and 7 bases from J, with 10 bases between. This CDR3 spans 12 amino acids. Germline V gene lookup returns CDR1 SEHNR and CDR2 FQNEAQ (reference sequence). The CDR3: CASSLTETEQYF. The CDR3, as DNA: TGTGCCAGCAGCTTGACCGAGACTGAGCAGTACTTC.

At least ten counts were recorded for this clonotype. J is TRBJ2-3 and V is TRBV12-3 or TRBV12-4, with 9 positions matching TRBD1. This CDR3 has 15 amino acids. Trimming at V came to 6 bases and at J to 7 bases, leaving 11 bases not matched to a gene. The CDR3 sequence is CASSRNTGGMNTQYF. The CDR3 DNA reads TGTGCCAGCAGCCGGAACACAGGGGGCATGAATACGCAGTATTTT.